The sequence of this TCR beta chain was determined in a study of T cells after yellow fever vaccination (dated 2019 in TCRdb). For the study in its entirety: The SMART-Seq v4 Ultra Low Input RNA kit was used to prepare libraries from fractions with low cell numbers. To follow T-cell clones before and after primary and booster YFV17D yellow fever vaccination, bulk TCR alpha and beta repertoires were sequenced over time. Blood was drawn at multiple timepoints before and after primary and secondary immunization, with bulk PBMC replicates and cell subsets isolated. Two healthy male donors, one aged 18 to 30 and one aged 30 to 40 years, made up the cohort.

TCR cDNA was synthesized by 5'RACE template switching, through which a universal primer site and unique molecular identifiers were introduced. cDNA synthesis was primed from both the TCR alpha and TCR beta constant segments. Library amplification involved two PCR steps, and the second step added sample barcodes and sequencing adapters. Libraries were sequenced on Illumina HiSeq 2500 (2x100 bp) or NovaSeq (2x150 bp). The original methods were these. MIGEC was used to demultiplex reads and collapse the reads into UMI consensus sequences, and MiXCR was used for V(D)J alignment. Vaccine-responding clonotypes were identified with edgeR using replicate PBMC samples, with FDR below 0.01 and a log2 fold change above 5 up to day 15 being required. Each bulk clonotype received a CD4 or CD8 identity based on whether the sequenced CD4 or CD8 repertoire contained that clonotype at higher abundance. TCRdb passed the public sequencing reads through fastp at Q25 and MiXCR, retaining productive beta sequences. Rows matching on CDR3 protein sequence are summarized as one entry with the most common DNA and genes. TCRdb's processing, not the authors' own work, is the source of the V and J calls. A total of a few hundred thousand distinct CDR3 sequences appear in this sample, about 6.9% of them only once. The leading ten clones occupy roughly a sixth of the sample.

Interpreted using the paper, the treatment or condition label stands for: live attenuated yellow fever vaccine strain. Two biological replicates of bulk PBMCs were collected at each blood-draw timepoint. A standard Ficoll-Paque protocol was used to isolate PBMCs from peripheral blood. TriZol was used to extract RNA from bulk PBMCs, CD4 and CD8 fractions, and dextramer-positive and dextramer-negative fractions. General findings and caveats noted by the study authors: The secondary T-cell response was found to be weaker but faster than the primary response, with a peak reached on day 5 rather than on day 15. A small fraction of clonotypes showed up in both the CD4 and CD8 compartments, probably as a result of convergent recombination. Because only a couple of donors were included in the study, the extent to which the findings can be generalized is limited. Computational filtering was required because FACS-sorted repertoires could contain abundant contaminating clonotypes from the bulk population. After the booster, most of the clones that had expanded following primary vaccination were detected again (roughly 97% of CD4 and around 87% of CD8), which suggests that memory was broadly maintained.

The CDR3 starts with the cysteine, ends with the phenylalanine, and has 13 residues. Left in the record is the CDR3 DNA by itself, 39 bases read in frame from the first base. V trim: 4 bases; J trim: 9 bases; unmatched bases: 6. Per the germline V gene (reference sequence), SGHKS is the CDR1 and YYEKEE is the CDR2. Worth noting for this clonotype: Its antigen is still unknown. Base qualities are not provided; no much larger clone lies one nucleotide away.

This receptor was obtained from a man younger than 35 who received the YFV17D yellow fever vaccine. The sample in question was PBMCs, obtained around 45 days after the first yellow fever vaccination. The V and J segments used are TRBV5-5 and TRBJ2-3, with 9 junctional bases fitting TRBD2. The CDR3 reads as follows: CASSPETSGTQYF. DNA sequence: TGTGCCAGCAGCCCAGAGACTAGCGGAACGCAGTATTTT.